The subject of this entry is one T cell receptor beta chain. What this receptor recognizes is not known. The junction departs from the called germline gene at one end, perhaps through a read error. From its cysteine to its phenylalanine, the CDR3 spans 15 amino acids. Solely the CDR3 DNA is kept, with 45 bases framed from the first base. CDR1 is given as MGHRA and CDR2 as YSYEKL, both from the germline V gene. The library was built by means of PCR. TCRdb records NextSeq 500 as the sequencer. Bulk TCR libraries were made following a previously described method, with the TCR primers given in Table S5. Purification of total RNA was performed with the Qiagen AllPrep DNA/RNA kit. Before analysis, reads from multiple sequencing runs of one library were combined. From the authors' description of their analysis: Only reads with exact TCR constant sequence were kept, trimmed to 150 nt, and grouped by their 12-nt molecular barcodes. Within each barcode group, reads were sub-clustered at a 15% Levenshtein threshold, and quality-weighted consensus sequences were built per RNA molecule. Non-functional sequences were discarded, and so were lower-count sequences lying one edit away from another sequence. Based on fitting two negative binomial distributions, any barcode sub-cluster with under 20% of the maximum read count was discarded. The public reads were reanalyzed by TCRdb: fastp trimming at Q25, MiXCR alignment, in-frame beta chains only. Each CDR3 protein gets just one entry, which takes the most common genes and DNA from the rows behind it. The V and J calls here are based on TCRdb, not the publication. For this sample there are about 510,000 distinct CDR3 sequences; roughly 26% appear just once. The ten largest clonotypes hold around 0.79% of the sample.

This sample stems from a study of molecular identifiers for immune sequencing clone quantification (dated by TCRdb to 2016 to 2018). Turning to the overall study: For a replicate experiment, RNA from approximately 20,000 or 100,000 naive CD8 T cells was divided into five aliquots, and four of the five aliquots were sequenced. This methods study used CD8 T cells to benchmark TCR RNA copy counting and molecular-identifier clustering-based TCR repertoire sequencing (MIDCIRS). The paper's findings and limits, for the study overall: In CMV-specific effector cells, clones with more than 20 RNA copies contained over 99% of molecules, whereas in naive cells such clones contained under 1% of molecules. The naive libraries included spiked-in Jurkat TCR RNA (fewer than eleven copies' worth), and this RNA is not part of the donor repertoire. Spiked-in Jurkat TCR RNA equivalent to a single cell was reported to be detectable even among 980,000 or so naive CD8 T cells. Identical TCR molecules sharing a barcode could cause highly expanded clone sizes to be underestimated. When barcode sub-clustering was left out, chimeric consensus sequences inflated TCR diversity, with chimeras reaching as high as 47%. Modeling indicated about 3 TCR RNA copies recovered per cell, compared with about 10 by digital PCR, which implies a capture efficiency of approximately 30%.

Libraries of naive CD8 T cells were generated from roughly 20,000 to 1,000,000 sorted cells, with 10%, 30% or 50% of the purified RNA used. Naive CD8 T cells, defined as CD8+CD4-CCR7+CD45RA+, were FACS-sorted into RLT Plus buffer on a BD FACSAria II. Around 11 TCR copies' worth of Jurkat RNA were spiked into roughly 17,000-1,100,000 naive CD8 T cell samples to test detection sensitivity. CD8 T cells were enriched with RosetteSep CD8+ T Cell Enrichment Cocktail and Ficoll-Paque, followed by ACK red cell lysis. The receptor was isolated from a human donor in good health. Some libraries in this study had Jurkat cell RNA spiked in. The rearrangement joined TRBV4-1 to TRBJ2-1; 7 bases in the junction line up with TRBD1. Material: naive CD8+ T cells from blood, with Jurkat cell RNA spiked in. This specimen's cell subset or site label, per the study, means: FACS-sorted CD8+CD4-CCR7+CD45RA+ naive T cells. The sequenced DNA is TGCGCCAGCAGCCCCCCGGGACAGCTCTACAATGCGCAGTTCTTC. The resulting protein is CASSPPGQLYNAQFF.